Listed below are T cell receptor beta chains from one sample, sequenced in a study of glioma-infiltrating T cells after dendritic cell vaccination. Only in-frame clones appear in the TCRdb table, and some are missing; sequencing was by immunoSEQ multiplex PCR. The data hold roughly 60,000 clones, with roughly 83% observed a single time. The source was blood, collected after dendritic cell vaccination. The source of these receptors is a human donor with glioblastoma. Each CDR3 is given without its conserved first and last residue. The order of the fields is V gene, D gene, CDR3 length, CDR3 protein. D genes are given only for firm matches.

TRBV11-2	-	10	ASSSDSETQY
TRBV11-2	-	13	ASSLWGSKNEKLF
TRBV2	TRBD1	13	ASSMDRVGGNTIY
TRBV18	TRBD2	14	ASSPPGTSGHNEQF
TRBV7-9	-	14	ASSPGSRGAGYEQY
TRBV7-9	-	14	ASSLDGGATNEKLF
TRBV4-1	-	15	ASSQEIAIAWTGELF
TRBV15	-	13	ATSLGGGSNQPQH
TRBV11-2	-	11	ASSLGAVRGYT
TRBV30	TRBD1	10	AWSQGVQPQH
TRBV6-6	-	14	ASSYSSPYSGNTIY
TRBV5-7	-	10	ASSLSGFGYT
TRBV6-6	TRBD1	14	ASRSDRGTNTGELF
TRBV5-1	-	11	ASSSGTRPGYT
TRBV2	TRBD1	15	ASTNPAQGVANYGYT
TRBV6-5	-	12	ASSYSGGNTEAF
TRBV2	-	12	ASRGGLLNEKLF
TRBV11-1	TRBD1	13	ASSYGTGGNNEQF
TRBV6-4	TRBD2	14	ASSDGASGGADTQY
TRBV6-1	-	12	ASSVWQMNTEAF
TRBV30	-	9	ASQFLAEQF
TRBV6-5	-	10	ASRDTGNEAF
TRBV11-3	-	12	ASSLDRVNTEAF
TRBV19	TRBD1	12	ASSPSGQDTEAF
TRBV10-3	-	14	AISSGASTGTDTQY
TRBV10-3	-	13	AISESQGGEETQY
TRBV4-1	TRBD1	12	ASSRGWTGHEQF
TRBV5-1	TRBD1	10	ASSSTGGEAF
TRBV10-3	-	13	AIKGRDLAYTEAF
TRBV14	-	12	ASSQERGDYGYT
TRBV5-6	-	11	ASSSGLKETQY
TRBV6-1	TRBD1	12	ASRLDRGNTEAF
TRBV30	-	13	AWSRLGRSNQPQH
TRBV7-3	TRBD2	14	ASSPQGAGLGGELF
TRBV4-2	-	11	ASSQGANTEAF
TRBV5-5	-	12	ASSVASSGDTQY
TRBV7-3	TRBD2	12	ASSLQGTSETQY
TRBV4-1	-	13	ASSQARTLSSPLH
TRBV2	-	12	ASRQGSAGNEQF
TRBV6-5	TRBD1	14	ASSYTDRVVQETQY
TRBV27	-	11	ARPGGRGETQY
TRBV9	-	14	ASSVEGVLYQETQY
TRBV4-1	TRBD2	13	ASSRRGSGEETQY
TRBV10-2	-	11	ASRTGPNTEAF
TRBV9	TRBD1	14	ASSDTGTGTFYEQY
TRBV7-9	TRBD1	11	ASSPRGTGKRF
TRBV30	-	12	AWSVLGSGKTQY
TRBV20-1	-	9	SATENYGYT
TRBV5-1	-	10	ASSAEPFTQY